The rows below give T cell receptor beta chains drawn from one sample of a study of beta chain features in type 1 diabetes. Sequencing was performed with immunoSEQ multiplex PCR; in TCRdb, only in-frame clones are kept and a portion is missing. Of about 220,000 clones in the sample, roughly 11% were seen once. Sequencing was done on a sample of central memory CD4+ T cells from blood. The receptors were sampled from a man younger than 35 in good health. CDR3s leave out the opening cysteine and the closing phenylalanine or tryptophan. Each record gives: clone size, J gene, V gene, D gene, CDR3 protein. A D gene is named only where the DNA matches it firmly. Clone size is given for some rows only: seen once, a few or many times, or a class if the clone is expanded.

abundance: few
j_gene: TRBJ1-4
v_gene: TRBV4-3
d_gene: NA
CDR3aa: ASSRDRATNEKLF

abundance: few
j_gene: TRBJ2-7
v_gene: TRBV29-1
d_gene: TRBD1
CDR3aa: SVGDSYEQY

abundance: few
j_gene: TRBJ2-3
v_gene: TRBV7-9
d_gene: TRBD1
CDR3aa: ASSKDRGHGTDTQY

abundance: NA
j_gene: TRBJ2-7
v_gene: TRBV11-2
d_gene: NA
CDR3aa: ASRPWLQLDEQY

abundance: NA
j_gene: TRBJ2-1
v_gene: TRBV4-1
d_gene: NA
CDR3aa: ASSQDGGGSYNEQF

abundance: NA
j_gene: TRBJ2-7
v_gene: TRBV30
d_gene: NA
CDR3aa: AWSVQGVNEQY

abundance: NA
j_gene: TRBJ1-4
v_gene: TRBV5-8
d_gene: NA
CDR3aa: ASTRWNEKLF

abundance: few
j_gene: TRBJ2-3
v_gene: TRBV5-1
d_gene: TRBD2
CDR3aa: ASSLAGTSVY

abundance: few
j_gene: TRBJ2-2
v_gene: TRBV29-1
d_gene: TRBD2
CDR3aa: SARTSGANTGELF

abundance: few
j_gene: TRBJ2-3
v_gene: TRBV27
d_gene: NA
CDR3aa: ASSPLRGQSTDTQY

abundance: NA
j_gene: NA
v_gene: TRBV7-6
d_gene: NA
CDR3aa: ASSIGGWPTEQY

abundance: few
j_gene: TRBJ2-7
v_gene: TRBV7-2
d_gene: NA
CDR3aa: ASSLGLRDYEQY

abundance: NA
j_gene: TRBJ2-7
v_gene: TRBV6-5
d_gene: TRBD2
CDR3aa: ASSYPGVAGVYEQY

abundance: NA
j_gene: TRBJ1-2
v_gene: TRBV4-3
d_gene: NA
CDR3aa: ASSQVNGRRASYGYT

abundance: few
j_gene: TRBJ2-3
v_gene: TRBV29-1
d_gene: NA
CDR3aa: SVAGSTDTQY

abundance: NA
j_gene: TRBJ2-1
v_gene: TRBV6-6
d_gene: NA
CDR3aa: ASSYPNGNEQF

abundance: few
j_gene: TRBJ2-5
v_gene: TRBV5-4
d_gene: NA
CDR3aa: ASSRQGGQETQY

abundance: NA
j_gene: TRBJ2-5
v_gene: TRBV27
d_gene: NA
CDR3aa: ASSPYELGSSSQETQY

abundance: NA
j_gene: TRBJ2-7
v_gene: TRBV11-3
d_gene: TRBD1
CDR3aa: ASGTGGEQY

abundance: NA
j_gene: TRBJ1-5
v_gene: TRBV30
d_gene: NA
CDR3aa: AWKGRLGQPQH

abundance: few
j_gene: TRBJ2-2
v_gene: TRBV18
d_gene: NA
CDR3aa: ASSPGQVRSTGELF

abundance: NA
j_gene: TRBJ2-3
v_gene: TRBV5-4
d_gene: TRBD2
CDR3aa: ASRAREDGGEDTQY

abundance: NA
j_gene: TRBJ2-2
v_gene: TRBV30
d_gene: NA
CDR3aa: AWSVEDGTLTGELF

abundance: few
j_gene: TRBJ1-5
v_gene: TRBV2
d_gene: NA
CDR3aa: ASSPGGGQPQH

abundance: NA
j_gene: TRBJ2-2
v_gene: TRBV19
d_gene: NA
CDR3aa: ASRLDRNTGELF

abundance: NA
j_gene: TRBJ2-7
v_gene: TRBV28
d_gene: NA
CDR3aa: ASTRTGTKAYEQY

abundance: few
j_gene: TRBJ2-1
v_gene: TRBV9
d_gene: TRBD1
CDR3aa: ASSAQGVYNEQF

abundance: NA
j_gene: TRBJ2-5
v_gene: TRBV6-6
d_gene: TRBD1
CDR3aa: ASRLGQGVETQY

abundance: few
j_gene: TRBJ2-4
v_gene: TRBV5-1
d_gene: NA
CDR3aa: ASSLGDGTKNIQY